The TCR beta chain described here comes from a study of cytomegalovirus exposure and HLA in healthy donors. Study results and limitations: Owing to their indistinguishability, certain V segments, notably TRBV6-2 and TRBV6-3, were excluded.

As to this clone: Antigen: not known.

The PCR ran on 60 Vbeta and 13 Jbeta primers. Repertoires were generated with immunoSEQ multiplex PCR, while TCRdb's copy carries only in-frame clones and drops some. Counted here are around 220,000 clones, roughly 84% occurring once; the ten biggest clones make up more than 1.3%. CDR3 length equals 14 residues. CDR1 and CDR2 (germline): KGHSH, LQKENI. V was clipped by 8 bases and J by 0 bases, with 11 bases between them. The chain joins TRBV18 to TRBJ2-1, with D possibly matching TRBD1 (5 bases). The receptor comes from a girl under 18 in good health and CMV-seronegative. Sequences were obtained from PBMCs. CDR3 nucleotides: TGTGCCAGCGCCACAGGAAGCTCCTACAATGAGCAGTTCTTC. Residues: CASATGSSYNEQFF.